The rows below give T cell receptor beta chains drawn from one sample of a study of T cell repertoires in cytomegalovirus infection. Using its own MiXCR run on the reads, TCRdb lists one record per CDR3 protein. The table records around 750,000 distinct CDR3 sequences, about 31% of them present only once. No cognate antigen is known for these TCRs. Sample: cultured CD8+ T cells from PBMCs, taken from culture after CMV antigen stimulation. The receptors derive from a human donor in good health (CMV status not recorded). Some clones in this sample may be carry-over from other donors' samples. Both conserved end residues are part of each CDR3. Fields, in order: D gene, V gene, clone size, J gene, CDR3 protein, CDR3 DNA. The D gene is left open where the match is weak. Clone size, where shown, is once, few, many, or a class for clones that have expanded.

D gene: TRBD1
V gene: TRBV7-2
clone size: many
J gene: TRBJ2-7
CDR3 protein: CASSSSWDRASYEQYF
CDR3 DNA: TGTGCCAGCAGCTCAAGCTGGGACAGAGCCTCCTACGAGCAGTACTTC

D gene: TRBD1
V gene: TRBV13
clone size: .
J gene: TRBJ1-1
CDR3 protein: CASSGGDRGNTEAFF
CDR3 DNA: TGTGCCAGCAGCGGGGGGGACAGGGGGAACACTGAAGCTTTCTTT

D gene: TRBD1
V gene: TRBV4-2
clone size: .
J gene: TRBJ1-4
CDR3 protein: CASSHPQGYGNEKLFF
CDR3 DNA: TGTGCCAGCAGCCACCCACAGGGGTACGGGAATGAAAAACTGTTTTTT

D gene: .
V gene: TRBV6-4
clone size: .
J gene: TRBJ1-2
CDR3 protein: CASSDSTGSGYTF
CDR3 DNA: TGTGCCAGCAGTGACTCTACAGGGAGTGGCTACACCTTC

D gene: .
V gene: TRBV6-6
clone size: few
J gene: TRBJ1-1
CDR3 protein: CASSEQGGGTEAFF
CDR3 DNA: TGTGCCAGCAGCGAACAGGGAGGTGGCACTGAAGCTTTCTTT

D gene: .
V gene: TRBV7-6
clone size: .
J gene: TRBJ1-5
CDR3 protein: CATGQLPNQPQHF
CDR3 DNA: TGTGCCACCGGACAGCTGCCGAATCAGCCCCAGCATTTT

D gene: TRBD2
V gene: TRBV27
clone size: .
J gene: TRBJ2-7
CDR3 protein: CASSPYPGGGTYEQYF
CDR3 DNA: TGTGCCAGCAGTCCATACCCCGGGGGGGGCACCTACGAGCAGTACTTC

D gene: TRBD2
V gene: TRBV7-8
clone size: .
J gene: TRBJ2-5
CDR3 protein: CASSFLLGGEGETQYF
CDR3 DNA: TGTGCCAGCAGCTTCCTTCTCGGGGGGGAGGGAGAGACCCAGTACTTC

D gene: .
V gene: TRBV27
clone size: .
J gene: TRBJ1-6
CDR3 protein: CASSYSTDSPLHF
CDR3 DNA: TGTGCCAGCAGTTATTCGACGGATTCACCCCTCCACTTT

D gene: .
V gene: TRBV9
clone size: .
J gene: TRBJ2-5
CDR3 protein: CASSVDRHPETQYF
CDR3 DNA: TGTGCCAGCAGCGTAGATCGACACCCGGAGACCCAGTACTTC

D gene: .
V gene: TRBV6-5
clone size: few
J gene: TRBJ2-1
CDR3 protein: CASSQDWGSGYNEQFF
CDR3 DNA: TGTGCCAGCAGCCAGGATTGGGGGTCTGGCTACAATGAGCAGTTCTTC

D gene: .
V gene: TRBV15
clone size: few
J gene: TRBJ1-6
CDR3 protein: CATSRAAGTPLHF
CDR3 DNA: TGTGCCACCAGCAGAGCCGCTGGGACACCCCTCCACTTT

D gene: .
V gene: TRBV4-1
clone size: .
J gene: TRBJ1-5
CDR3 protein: CASSQDFRAGQPQHF
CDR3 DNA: TGCGCCAGCAGCCAAGATTTCAGGGCAGGCCAGCCCCAGCATTTT

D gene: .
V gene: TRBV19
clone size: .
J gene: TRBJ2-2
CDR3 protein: CASRRVRTFPGELFF
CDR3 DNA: TGTGCCAGTAGGAGGGTCAGGACTTTCCCCGGGGAGCTGTTTTTT

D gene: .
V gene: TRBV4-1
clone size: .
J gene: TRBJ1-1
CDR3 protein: CASSQSPGVGNTEAFF
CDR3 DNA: TGCGCCAGCAGCCAATCCCCGGGGGTGGGGAACACTGAAGCTTTCTTT

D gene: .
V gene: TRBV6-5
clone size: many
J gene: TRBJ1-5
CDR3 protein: CASSSDMSGPTQPQHF
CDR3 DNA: TGTGCCAGCAGTTCCGACATGAGCGGACCTACACAGCCCCAGCATTTT

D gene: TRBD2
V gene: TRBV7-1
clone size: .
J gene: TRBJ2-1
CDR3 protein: CVSSLKTSGGYNEQFF
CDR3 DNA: TGTGTCAGCAGCCTGAAGACTAGCGGGGGGTACAATGAGCAGTTCTTC

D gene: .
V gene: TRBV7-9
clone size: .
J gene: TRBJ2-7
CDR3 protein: CASSLVQGHEQYF
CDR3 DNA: TGTGCCAGCAGCTTAGTCCAGGGACACGAGCAGTACTTC

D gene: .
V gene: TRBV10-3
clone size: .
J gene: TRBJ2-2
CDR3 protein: CAISGAGELFF
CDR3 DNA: TGTGCCATCAGTGGGGCCGGGGAGCTGTTTTTT

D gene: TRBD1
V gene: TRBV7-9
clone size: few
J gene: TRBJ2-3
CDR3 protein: CASSPAEDRRTDTQYF
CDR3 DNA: TGTGCCAGCAGCCCCGCCGAGGACAGGCGCACAGATACGCAGTATTTT

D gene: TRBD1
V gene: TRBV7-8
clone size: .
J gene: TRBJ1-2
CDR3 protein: CASSLEGEGATWEPLYGYTF
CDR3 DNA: TGTGCCAGCAGCTTAGAGGGTGAGGGGGCCACTTGGGAGCCCTTGTATGGCTACACCTTC

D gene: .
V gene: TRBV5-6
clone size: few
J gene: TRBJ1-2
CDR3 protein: CASSALRYGYTF
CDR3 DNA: TGTGCCAGCAGCGCCCTCCGCTATGGCTACACCTTC

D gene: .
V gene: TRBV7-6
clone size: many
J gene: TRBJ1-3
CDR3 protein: CASSRGAAGNTIYF
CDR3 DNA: TGTGCCAGCAGTAGGGGGGCAGCTGGAAACACCATATATTTT

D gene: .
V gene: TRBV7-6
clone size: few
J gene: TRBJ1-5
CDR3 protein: CASSPGPRQINQPQHF
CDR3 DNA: TGTGCCAGCAGCCCGGGCCCTCGCCAGATCAATCAGCCCCAGCATTTT

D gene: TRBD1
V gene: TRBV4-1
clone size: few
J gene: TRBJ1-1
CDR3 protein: CASSHLGQGIYMNTEAFF
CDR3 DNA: TGCGCCAGCAGCCACCTCGGACAGGGGATCTATATGAACACTGAAGCTTTCTTT

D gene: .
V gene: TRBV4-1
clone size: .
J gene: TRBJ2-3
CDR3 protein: CASSQVRAGTRIWDTQYF
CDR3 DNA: TGCGCCAGCAGCCAAGTACGAGCAGGGACACGGATCTGGGATACGCAGTATTTT

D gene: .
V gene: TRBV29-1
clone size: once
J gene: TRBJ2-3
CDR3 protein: CSVLYSTDTQYF
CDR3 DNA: TGCAGCGTCCTGTATAGCACAGATACGCAGTATTTT

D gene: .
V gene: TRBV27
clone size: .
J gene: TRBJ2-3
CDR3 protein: CATKDRDINTDTQYF
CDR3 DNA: TGTGCCACAAAAGACCGGGATATAAACACAGATACGCAGTATTTT

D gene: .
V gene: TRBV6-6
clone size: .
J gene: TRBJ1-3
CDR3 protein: CTSSYSKGGNTIYF
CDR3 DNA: TGTACCAGCAGTTACTCGAAAGGGGGAAACACCATATATTTT

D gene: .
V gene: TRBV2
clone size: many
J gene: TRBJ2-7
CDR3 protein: CASSVRDTDLATDEQYF
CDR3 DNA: TGTGCCAGCAGTGTCCGGGACACAGATTTGGCTACGGACGAGCAGTACTTC

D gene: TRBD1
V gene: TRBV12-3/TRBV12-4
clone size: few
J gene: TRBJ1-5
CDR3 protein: CASSFTIQGAPRYSNQPQHF
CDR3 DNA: TGTGCCAGCAGTTTCACCATACAGGGGGCCCCGCGATATAGCAATCAGCCCCAGCATTTT

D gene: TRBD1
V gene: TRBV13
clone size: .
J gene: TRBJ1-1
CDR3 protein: CASSLGNRGLNTEAFF
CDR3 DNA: TGTGCCAGCAGCTTAGGTAACAGGGGGCTGAACACTGAAGCTTTCTTT

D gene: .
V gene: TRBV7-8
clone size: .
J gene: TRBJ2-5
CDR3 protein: CASSLGRPRETQYF
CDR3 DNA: TGTGCCAGCAGCTTAGGAAGGCCCCGAGAGACCCAGTACTTC

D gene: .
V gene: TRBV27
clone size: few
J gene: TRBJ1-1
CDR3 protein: CASSFQSVTEAFF
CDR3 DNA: TGTGCCAGCAGTTTCCAGTCCGTCACTGAAGCTTTCTTT

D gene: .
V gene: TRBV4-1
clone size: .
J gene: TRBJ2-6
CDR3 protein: CASSQEIFTVGAGANVLTF
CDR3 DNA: TGCGCCAGCAGCCAAGAGATCTTTACCGTAGGGGCTGGGGCCAACGTCCTGACTTTC

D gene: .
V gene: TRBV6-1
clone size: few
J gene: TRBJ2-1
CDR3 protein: CASVNGYNEQFF
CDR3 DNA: TGTGCCAGCGTGAATGGCTACAATGAGCAGTTCTTC